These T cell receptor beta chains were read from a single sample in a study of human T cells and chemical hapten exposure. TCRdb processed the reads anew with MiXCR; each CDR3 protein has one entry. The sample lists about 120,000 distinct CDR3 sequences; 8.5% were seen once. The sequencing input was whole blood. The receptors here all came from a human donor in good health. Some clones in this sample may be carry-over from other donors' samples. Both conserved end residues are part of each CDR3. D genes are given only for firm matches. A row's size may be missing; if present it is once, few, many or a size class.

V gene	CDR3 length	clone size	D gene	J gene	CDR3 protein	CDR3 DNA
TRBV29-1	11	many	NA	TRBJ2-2	CSVYNTGELFF	TGCAGCGTTTATAACACCGGGGAGCTGTTTTTT
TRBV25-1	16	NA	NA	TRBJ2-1	CASRGPRGEGFHEQFF	TGTGCCAGCAGGGGCCCCCGGGGCGAGGGTTTCCATGAGCAGTTCTTC
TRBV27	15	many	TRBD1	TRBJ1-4	CASSLQGDYGEKLFF	TGTGCCAGCAGTTTACAGGGGGATTACGGTGAAAAACTGTTTTTT
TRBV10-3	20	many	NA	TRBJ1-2	CAISESIKWSGGPVNYGYTF	TGTGCCATCAGTGAGTCGATTAAGTGGTCGGGGGGCCCCGTTAACTATGGCTACACCTTC
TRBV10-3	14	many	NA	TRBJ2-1	CAISEGSPYNEQFF	TGTGCCATCAGTGAGGGGTCCCCCTACAATGAGCAGTTCTTC
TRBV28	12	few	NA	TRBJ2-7	CASRQTGYEQYF	TGTGCCAGCAGACAGACAGGCTACGAGCAGTACTTC
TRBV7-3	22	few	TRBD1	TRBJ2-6	CASSLKPPNTGTARPGANVLTF	TGTGCCAGCAGCTTAAAACCCCCTAACACCGGGACAGCGCGGCCTGGGGCCAACGTCCTGACTTTC
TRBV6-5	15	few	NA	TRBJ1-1	CASSYDVGAGTEAFF	TGTGCCAGCAGTTACGATGTCGGGGCGGGCACTGAAGCTTTCTTT
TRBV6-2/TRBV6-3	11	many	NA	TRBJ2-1	CASTDRNEQFF	TGTGCCAGCACCGATCGCAATGAGCAGTTCTTC
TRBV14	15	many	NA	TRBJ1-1	CASSQSRGMNTEAFF	TGTGCCAGCAGCCAGAGCAGGGGAATGAACACTGAAGCTTTCTTT
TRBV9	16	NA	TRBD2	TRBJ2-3	CASSIGLAGGADTQYF	TGTGCCAGCAGCATCGGACTAGCGGGAGGAGCAGATACGCAGTATTTT
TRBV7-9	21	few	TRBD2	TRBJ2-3	CASSSTFLGTSGRMMTDTQYF	TGTGCCAGCAGCTCTACTTTCTTGGGGACTAGCGGGAGGATGATGACAGATACGCAGTATTTT
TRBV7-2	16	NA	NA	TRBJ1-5	CASSPIVGGPGQPQHF	TGTGCCAGCAGCCCTATAGTAGGGGGGCCGGGGCAGCCCCAGCATTTT
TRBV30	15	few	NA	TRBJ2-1	CAWTVGLWGYNEQFF	TGTGCCTGGACCGTGGGGCTTTGGGGGTACAATGAGCAGTTCTTC
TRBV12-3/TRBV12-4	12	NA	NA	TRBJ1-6	CASSLATSPLHF	TGTGCCAGCAGTTTAGCGACTTCACCCCTCCACTTT
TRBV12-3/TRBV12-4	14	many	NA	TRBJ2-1	CASSFSAVYNEQFF	TGTGCCAGCAGTTTTTCCGCAGTCTACAATGAGCAGTTCTTC
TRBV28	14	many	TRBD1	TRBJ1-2	CASSYAGTGSGYTF	TGTGCCAGCAGTTACGCCGGGACAGGGAGTGGCTACACCTTC
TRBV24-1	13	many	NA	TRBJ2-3	CATDTTLTDTQYF	TGTGCCACCGACACTACACTCACAGATACGCAGTATTTT
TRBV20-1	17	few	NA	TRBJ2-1	CSARDGRGVGTYNEQFF	TGCAGTGCTAGAGATGGGCGCGGGGTTGGAACCTACAATGAGCAGTTCTTC
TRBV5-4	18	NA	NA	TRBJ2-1	CASSLSRGASGPYNEQFF	TGTGCCAGCAGCTTAAGTAGGGGGGCTAGCGGTCCATACAATGAGCAGTTCTTC
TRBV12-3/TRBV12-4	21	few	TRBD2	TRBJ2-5	CASSGQGQGLAGVNGQETQYF	TGTGCCAGCAGTGGACAGGGGCAAGGACTAGCGGGAGTCAATGGACAAGAGACCCAGTACTTC
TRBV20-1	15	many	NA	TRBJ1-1	CSARDPKQPNTEAFF	TGCAGTGCTAGAGATCCGAAACAGCCTAACACTGAAGCTTTCTTT
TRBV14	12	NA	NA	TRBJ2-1	CASSQNLNEQFF	TGTGCCAGCAGCCAGAACCTCAATGAGCAGTTCTTC
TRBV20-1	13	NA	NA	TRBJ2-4	CSARDPTKNIQYF	TGCAGTGCTAGAGATCCCACCAAAAACATTCAGTACTTC
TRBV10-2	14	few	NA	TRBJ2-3	CASSESRSTDTQYF	TGCGCCAGCAGTGAGTCGAGGAGCACAGATACGCAGTATTTT
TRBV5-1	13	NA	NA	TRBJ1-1	CASSPTGATEAFF	TGCGCCAGCAGCCCGACCGGGGCGACCGAAGCTTTCTTT
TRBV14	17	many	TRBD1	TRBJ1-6	CASSQVRRDRDNSPLHF	TGTGCCAGCAGCCAAGTAAGACGCGACAGGGATAATTCACCCCTCCACTTT
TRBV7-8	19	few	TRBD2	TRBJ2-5	CASSSTRPPGLAGEETQYF	TGTGCCAGCAGCTCCACCAGACCCCCGGGACTAGCGGGGGAAGAGACCCAGTACTTC
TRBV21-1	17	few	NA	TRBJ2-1	CASRNPSGTASCNEQFF	TGTGCCAGCAGGAACCCCTCGGGGACAGCTAGTTGCAATGAGCAGTTCTTC
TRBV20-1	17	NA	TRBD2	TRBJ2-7	CSARGELAASSSYEQYF	TGCAGTGCTAGAGGAGAGCTAGCGGCCTCCAGCTCCTACGAGCAGTACTTC
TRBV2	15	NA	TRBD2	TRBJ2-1	CASSEGIAGGGEQFF	TGTGCCAGCAGTGAAGGGATTGCGGGGGGAGGTGAGCAGTTCTTC
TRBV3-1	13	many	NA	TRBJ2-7	CASSLSAGYEQYF	TGTGCCAGCAGCCTCTCGGCGGGCTACGAGCAGTACTTC
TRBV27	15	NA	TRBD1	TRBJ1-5	CASSWTGRSNQPQHF	TGTGCCAGCAGCTGGACAGGGCGGAGCAATCAGCCCCAGCATTTT
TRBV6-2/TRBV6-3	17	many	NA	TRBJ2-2	CASSYRPVAPNTGELFF	TGTGCCAGCAGTTACCGACCGGTCGCCCCGAACACCGGGGAGCTGTTTTTT
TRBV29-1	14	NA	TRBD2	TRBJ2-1	CSGGGSGSGNEQFF	TGCAGCGGGGGGGGGAGCGGGAGTGGTAATGAGCAGTTCTTC
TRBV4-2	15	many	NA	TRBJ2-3	CASSPLSTGSDTQYF	TGTGCCAGCAGCCCCCTGAGCACAGGTTCGGATACGCAGTATTTT
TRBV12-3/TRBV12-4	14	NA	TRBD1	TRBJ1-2	CASTGDRGPEGYTF	TGTGCCAGCACCGGGGACAGGGGGCCGGAGGGCTACACCTTC
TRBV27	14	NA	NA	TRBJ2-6	CASSPVAGANVLTF	TGTGCCAGCTCCCCGGTTGCTGGGGCCAACGTCCTGACTTTC